What follows is one T cell receptor beta chain and its context. The antigen is not known. Naive CD8 cells, CD45RO-negative and positively selected for CCR7, excluded terminally differentiated effector memory CD45RA+ cells. The sample originates from a study of shared clonotypes between healthy human individuals. For the study at large: CD4 naive cells filled three plates per donor, CD4 memory three, CD8 naive two and CD8 memory one.

The CDR3 is made up of 15 amino acids. V shed 4 bases, J shed 7 bases, and the junction held 10 bases outside the gene matches. Per germline, CDR1 MGHDK and CDR2 SYGVNS. Study-level results: Naive subsets, compared against memory subsets, generally had larger estimated richness values.

Sequencing was performed with immunoSEQ multiplex PCR; in TCRdb, only in-frame clones are kept and a portion is missing. The sample yields 800,000 or so clones, roughly 96% seen once. The sequence came from a man under 40 in good health. The sequenced sample consisted of naive CD8+ T cells sorted from blood. The chain joins TRBV25-1 to TRBJ2-1; 7 nucleotides line up with TRBD2. CDR3 amino acids: CASSGAGEVENEQFF. As DNA, the CDR3 is TGTGCCAGCAGTGGCGCGGGGGAGGTCGAGAATGAGCAGTTCTTC.